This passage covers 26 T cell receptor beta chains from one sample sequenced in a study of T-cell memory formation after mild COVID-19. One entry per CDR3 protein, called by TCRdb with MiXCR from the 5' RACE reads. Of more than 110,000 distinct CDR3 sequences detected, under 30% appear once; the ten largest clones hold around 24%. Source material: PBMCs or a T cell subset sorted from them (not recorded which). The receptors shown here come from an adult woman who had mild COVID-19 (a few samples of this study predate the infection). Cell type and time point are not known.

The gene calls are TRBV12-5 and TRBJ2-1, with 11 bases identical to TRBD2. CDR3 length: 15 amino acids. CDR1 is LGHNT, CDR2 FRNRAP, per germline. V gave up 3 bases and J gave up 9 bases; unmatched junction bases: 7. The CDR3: CASGFTSGGRGEQFF. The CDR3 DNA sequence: TGTGCTAGTGGTTTTACTAGCGGGGGCAGGGGTGAGCAGTTCTTC.

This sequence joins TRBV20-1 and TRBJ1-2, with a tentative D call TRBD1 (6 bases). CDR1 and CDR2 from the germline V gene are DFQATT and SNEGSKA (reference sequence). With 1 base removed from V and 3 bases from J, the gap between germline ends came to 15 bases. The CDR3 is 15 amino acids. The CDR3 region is CSARAQDRSYYGYTF. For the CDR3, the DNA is TGCAGTGCTAGAGCCCAGGACAGATCTTACTATGGCTACACCTTC.

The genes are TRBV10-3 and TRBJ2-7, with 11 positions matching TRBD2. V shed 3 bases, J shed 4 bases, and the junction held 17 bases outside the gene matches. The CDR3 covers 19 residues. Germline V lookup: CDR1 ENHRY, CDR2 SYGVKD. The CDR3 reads CAISDYPGLAAGAGYEQYF. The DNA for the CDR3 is TGTGCCATCAGTGACTACCCGGGACTAGCGGCAGGGGCAGGGTACGAGCAGTACTTC.

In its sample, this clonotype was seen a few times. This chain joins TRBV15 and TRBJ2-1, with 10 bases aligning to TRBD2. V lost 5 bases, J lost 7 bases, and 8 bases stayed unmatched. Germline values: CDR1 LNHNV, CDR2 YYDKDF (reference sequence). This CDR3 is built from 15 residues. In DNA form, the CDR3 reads TGTGCCACCAGCCCAAGGGCTAGCGGGGGTAATGAGCAGTTCTTC. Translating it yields CATSPRASGGNEQFF.

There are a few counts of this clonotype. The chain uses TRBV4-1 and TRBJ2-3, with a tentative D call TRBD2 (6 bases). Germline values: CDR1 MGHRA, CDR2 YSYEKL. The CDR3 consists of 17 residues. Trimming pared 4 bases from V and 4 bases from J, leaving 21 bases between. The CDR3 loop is CASSLRGEAVGADTQYF. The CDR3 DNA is TGCGCCAGCAGCCTACGCGGGGAGGCTGTTGGGGCAGATACGCAGTATTTT.

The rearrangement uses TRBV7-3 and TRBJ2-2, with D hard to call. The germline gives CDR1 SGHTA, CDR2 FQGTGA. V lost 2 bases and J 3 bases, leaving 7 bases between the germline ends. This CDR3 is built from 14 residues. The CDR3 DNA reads TGTGCCAGCAGCTTAGACGGATACACCGGGGAGCTGTTTTTT. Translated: CASSLDGYTGELFF.

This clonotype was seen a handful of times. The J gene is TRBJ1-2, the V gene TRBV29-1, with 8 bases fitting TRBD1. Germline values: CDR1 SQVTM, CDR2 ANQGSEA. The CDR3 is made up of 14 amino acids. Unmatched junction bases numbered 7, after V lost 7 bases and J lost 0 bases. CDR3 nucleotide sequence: TGCAGCGGTATTAGGACAGGGACTAACTATGGCTACACCTTC. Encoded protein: CSGIRTGTNYGYTF.

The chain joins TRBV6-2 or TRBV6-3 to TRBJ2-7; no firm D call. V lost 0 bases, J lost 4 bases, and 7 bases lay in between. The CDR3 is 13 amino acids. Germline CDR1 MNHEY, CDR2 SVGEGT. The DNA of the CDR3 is TGTGCCAGCAGTTACTCGGCGAGTTACGAGCAGTACTTC. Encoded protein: CASSYSASYEQYF.

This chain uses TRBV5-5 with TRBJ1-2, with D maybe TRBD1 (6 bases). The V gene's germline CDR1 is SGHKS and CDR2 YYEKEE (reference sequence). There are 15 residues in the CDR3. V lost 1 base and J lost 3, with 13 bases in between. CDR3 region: CASSLSTGWDYGYTF. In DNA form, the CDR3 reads TGTGCCAGCAGCTTGTCCACAGGGTGGGACTATGGCTACACCTTC.

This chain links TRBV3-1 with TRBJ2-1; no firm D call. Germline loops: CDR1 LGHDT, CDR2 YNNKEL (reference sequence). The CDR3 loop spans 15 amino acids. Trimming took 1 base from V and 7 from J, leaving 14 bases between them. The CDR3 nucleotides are TGTGCCAGCAGCCAAGTTAGGACCGGTATTAATGAGCAGTTCTTC. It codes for CASSQVRTGINEQFF.

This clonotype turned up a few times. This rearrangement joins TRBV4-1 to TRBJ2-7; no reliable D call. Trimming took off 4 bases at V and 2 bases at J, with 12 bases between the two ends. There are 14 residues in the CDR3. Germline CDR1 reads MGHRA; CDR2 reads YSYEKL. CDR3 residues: CASSPAYGAYEQYF. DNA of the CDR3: TGCGCCAGCAGCCCTGCCTATGGGGCCTACGAGCAGTACTTC.

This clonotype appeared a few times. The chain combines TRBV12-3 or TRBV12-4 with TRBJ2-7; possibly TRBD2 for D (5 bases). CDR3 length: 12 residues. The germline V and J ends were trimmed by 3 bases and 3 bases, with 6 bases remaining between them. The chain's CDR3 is CASSFGDYEQYF. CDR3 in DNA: TGTGCCAGCAGTTTCGGGGACTACGAGCAGTACTTC.

DNA of the CDR3: TGCGCCAGCAGCTTGGAGGCGGGTACCACAGATACGCAGTATTTT. Protein: CASSLEAGTTDTQYF. The V call is TRBV5-1, the J call TRBJ2-3; D is perhaps TRBD2 (5 bases). The CDR3 runs to 15 residues. Germline CDR1 SGHRS, CDR2 YFSETQ. The V end was cut by 0 bases, the J end by 2 bases, with 10 bases between.

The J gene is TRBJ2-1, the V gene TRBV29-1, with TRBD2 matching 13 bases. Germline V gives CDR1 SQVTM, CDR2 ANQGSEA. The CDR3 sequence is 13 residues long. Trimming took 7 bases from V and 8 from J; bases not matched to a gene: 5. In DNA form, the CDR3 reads TGCAGCGCCCGGACTAGCGGGAGATATGAGCAGTTCTTC. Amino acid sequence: CSARTSGRYEQFF.

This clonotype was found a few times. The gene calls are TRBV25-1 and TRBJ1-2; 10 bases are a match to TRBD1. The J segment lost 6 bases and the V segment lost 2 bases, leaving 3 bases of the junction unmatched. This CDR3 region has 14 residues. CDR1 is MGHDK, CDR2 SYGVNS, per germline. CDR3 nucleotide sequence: TGTGCCAGCAGTGAACGGGACAGGGGAGATGGCTACACCTTC. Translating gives CASSERDRGDGYTF.

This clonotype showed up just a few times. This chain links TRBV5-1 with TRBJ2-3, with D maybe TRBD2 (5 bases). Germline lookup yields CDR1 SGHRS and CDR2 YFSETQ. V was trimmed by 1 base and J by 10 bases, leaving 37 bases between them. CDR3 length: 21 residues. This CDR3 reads CASSLSLAARLIGREASAQYF. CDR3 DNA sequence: TGCGCCAGCAGCTTGTCTCTGGCCGCACGTCTAATAGGGAGAGAAGCCAGTGCGCAGTATTTT.

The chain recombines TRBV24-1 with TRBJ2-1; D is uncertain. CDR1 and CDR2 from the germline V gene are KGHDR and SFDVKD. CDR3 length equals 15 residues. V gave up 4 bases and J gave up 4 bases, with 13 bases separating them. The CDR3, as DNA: TGTGCCACCAGTGACGGTATCGTGGGGTACAATGAGCAGTTCTTC. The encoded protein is CATSDGIVGYNEQFF.

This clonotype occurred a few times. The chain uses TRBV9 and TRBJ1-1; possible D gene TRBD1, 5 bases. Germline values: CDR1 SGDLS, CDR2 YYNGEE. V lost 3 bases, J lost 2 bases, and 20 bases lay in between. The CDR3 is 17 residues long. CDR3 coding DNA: TGTGCCAGCAGCGCGTTCCGGGACCCTATCAGAAACACTGAAGCTTTCTTT. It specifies CASSAFRDPIRNTEAFF.

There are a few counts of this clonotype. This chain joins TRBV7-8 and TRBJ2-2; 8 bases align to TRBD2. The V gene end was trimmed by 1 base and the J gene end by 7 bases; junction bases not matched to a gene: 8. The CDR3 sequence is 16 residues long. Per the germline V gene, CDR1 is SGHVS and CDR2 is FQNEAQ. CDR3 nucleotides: TGTGCCAGCAGCTTAGTCCGGGAGGGCCCGGGCGGGGAGCTGTTTTTT. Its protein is CASSLVREGPGGELFF.

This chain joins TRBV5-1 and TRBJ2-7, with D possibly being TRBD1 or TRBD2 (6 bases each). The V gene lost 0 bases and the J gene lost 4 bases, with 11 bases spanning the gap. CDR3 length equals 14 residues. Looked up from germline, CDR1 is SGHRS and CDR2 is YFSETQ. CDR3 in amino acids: CASSLARGGYEQYF. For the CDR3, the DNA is TGCGCCAGCAGCTTGGCCAGGGGAGGTTACGAGCAGTACTTC.

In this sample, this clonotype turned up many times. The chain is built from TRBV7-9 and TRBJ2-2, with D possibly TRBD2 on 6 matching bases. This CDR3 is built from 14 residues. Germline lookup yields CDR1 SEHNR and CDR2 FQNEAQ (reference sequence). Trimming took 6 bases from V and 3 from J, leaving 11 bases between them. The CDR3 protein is CASSWDFDTGELFF. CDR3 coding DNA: TGTGCCAGCAGTTGGGACTTTGACACCGGGGAGCTGTTTTTT.

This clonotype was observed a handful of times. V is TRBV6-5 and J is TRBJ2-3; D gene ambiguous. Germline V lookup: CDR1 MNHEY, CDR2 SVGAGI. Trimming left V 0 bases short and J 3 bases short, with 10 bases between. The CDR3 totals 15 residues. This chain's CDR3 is CASSYSLPGTDTQYF. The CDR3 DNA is TGTGCCAGCAGTTACTCCCTACCCGGGACAGATACGCAGTATTTT.

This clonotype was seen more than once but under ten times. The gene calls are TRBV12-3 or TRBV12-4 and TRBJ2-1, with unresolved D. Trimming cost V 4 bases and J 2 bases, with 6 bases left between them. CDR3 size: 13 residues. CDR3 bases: TGTGCCAGCAGTTCCCTGCCCTACAATGAGCAGTTCTTC. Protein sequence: CASSSLPYNEQFF.

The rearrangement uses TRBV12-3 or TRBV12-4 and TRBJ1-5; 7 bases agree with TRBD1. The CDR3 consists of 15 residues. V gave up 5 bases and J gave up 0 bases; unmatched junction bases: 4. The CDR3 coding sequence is TGTGCCAGCAGTCCAGACAGGGATAGCAATCAGCCCCAGCATTTT. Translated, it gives CASSPDRDSNQPQHF.

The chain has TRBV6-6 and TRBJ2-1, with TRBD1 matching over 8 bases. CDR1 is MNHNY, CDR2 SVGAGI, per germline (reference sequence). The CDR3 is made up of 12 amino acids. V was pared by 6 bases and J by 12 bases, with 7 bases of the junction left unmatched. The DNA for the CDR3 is TGTGCCAGCAGCCCCACGGGACAGGCGCAGTTCTTC. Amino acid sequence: CASSPTGQAQFF.

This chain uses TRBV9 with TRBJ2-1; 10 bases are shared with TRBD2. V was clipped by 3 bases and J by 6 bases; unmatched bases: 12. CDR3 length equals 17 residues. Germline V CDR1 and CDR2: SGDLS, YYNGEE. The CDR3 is CASSDTPRGLATNEQFF. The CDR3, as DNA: TGTGCCAGCAGCGACACCCCCCGGGGACTAGCGACCAATGAGCAGTTCTTC.